This TCR beta chain comes out of a study of graft-versus-host responses after intestinal transplantation. The overall study: Multivisceral, liver-intestinal, or isolated intestinal grafts went to recipients. Every transplant recipient was induced with anti-thymocyte globulin, then maintained on tacrolimus and steroids for roughly 3 years. Study-level results: Peak circulating GvH clone levels were associated with early post-transplant HvG declines.

The authors seeded 200,000 CFSE-labeled responder cells together with 200,000 irradiated stimulator cells tagged with violet dye. Proliferating CFSE-low CD3+CD4+ and CD3+CD8+ responders were sorted after the reaction. CDR3 size: 13 residues. Germline CDR1 reads MNHNS; CDR2 reads SASEGT. V lost 7 bases to trimming and J lost 5 bases; unmatched junction nucleotides: 4. Method: immunoSEQ multiplex PCR; TCRdb's copy keeps in-frame clones and lacks some. Here the sample spans some 21,000 clones, roughly 33% being singletons. The material was alloreactive CD8+ T cells from a mixed lymphocyte reaction culture, obtained before intestinal transplant. Subset noted: CFSE-low proliferating T cells sorted from roughly 6-day pre-transplant mixed lymphocyte reaction (GvH or HvG direction). The sequence came from a human patient who received an intestinal transplant. V and J are TRBV6-1 and TRBJ1-1; TRBD1 aligns across 10 bases. The CDR3 spells CASTRTGGTEAFF. The DNA for the CDR3 is TGTGCCAGCACGAGGACAGGGGGGACTGAAGCTTTCTTT.